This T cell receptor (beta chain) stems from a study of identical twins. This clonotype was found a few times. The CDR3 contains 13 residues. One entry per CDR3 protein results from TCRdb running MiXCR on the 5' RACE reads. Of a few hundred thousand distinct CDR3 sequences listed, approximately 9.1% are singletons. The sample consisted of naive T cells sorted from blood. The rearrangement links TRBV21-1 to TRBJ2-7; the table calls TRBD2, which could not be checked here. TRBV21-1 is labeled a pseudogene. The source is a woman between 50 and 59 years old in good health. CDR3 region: CASSKVAGYEQYV. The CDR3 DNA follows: TGTGCCAGCAGCAAAGTGGCGGGATACGAGCAGTACGTC.